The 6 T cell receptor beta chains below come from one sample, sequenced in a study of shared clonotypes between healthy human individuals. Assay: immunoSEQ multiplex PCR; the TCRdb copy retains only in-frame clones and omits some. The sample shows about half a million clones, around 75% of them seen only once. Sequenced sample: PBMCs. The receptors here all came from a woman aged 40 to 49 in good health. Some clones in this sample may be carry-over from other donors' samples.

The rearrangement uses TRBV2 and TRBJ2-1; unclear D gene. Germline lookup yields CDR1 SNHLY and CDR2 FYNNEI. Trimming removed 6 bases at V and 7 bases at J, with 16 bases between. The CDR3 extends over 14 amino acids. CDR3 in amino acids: CASRALLDLNEQFF. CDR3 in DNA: TGTGCCAGCAGGGCCCTTCTAGACCTAAATGAGCAGTTCTTC.

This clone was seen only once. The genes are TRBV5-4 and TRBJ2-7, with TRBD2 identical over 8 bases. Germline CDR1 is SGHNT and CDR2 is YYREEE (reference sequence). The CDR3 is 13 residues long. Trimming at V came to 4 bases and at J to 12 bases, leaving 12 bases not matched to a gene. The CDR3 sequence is CASSRADLTSVYF. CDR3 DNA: TGTGCCAGCAGCCGGGCGGATCTGACTAGCGTGTACTTC.

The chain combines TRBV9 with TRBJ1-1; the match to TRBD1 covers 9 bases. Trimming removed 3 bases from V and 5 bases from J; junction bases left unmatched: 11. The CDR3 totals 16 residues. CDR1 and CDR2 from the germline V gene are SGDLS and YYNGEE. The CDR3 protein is CASSETTGGLGTEAFF. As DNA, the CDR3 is TGTGCCAGCAGCGAGACGACAGGGGGTCTGGGAACTGAAGCTTTCTTT.

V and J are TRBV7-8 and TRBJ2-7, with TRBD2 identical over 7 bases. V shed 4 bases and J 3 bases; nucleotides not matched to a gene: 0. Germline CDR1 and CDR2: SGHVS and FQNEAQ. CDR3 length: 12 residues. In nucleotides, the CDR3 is TGTGCCAGCAGCTGGGACTACTACGAGCAGTACTTC. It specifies CASSWDYYEQYF.

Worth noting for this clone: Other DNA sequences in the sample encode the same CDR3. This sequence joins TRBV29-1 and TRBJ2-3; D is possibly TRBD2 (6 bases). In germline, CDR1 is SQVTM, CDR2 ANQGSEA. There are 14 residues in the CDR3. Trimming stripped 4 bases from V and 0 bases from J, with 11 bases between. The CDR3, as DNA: TGCAGCGTTGGGAGGGGCGGTAGCACAGATACGCAGTATTTT. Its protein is CSVGRGGSTDTQYF.

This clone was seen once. DNA of the CDR3: TGTGCCAGCAGTTTGGACGGGACAGGGTCAGATACGCAGTATTTT. Protein: CASSLDGTGSDTQYF. The chain carries TRBV28 and TRBJ2-3; 9 bases map to TRBD1. Trimming at V came to 3 bases and at J to 4 bases, leaving 5 bases not matched to a gene. In germline, CDR1 is MDHEN, CDR2 SYDVKM. The CDR3 sequence is 15 residues long. The variable domain in full, completed from reference TRBV28 and TRBJ2-3, reads DVKVTQSSRYLVKRTGEKVFLECVQDMDHENMFWYRQDPGLGLRLIYFSYDVKMKEKGDIPEGYSVSREKKERFSLILESASTNQTSMYLCASSLDGTGSDTQYFGPGTRLTVL.